In its sample, the clone carrying this T cell receptor beta chain is medium-sized. Its antigen is currently unknown. This entry comes from a study of T cell responses to AZD1222 COVID-19 vaccine. Study outcomes and limitations: All repertoire sampling was performed exclusively after the peak T cell response. Spike-specific TCR breadth and depth grew following two AZD1222 doses.

The V gene's germline CDR1 is SGHVS and CDR2 FQNEAQ. The CDR3 loop spans 16 amino acids. Trimming pared 2 bases from V and 2 bases from J, leaving 13 bases between. The protocol was immunoSEQ multiplex PCR, while the TCRdb copy is restricted to in-frame clones and leaves out a portion. This sample has fewer than 150,000 clones; roughly 84% occur once, and the top ten carry 17%. The chain is built from TRBV7-8 and TRBJ1-5; tentatively, D is TRBD1 (5 bases). This material consisted of peripheral blood, taken 28 days after the second AZD1222 dose. This TCR was sampled from an adult who received the AZD1222 COVID-19 vaccine. DNA of the CDR3: TGTGCCAGCAGCTTATACGGGACGGTAGGCAATCAGCCCCAGCATTTT. This codes for CASSLYGTVGNQPQHF.